What follows are 18 T cell receptor beta chains derived from one specimen sequenced in a study of blood T cell repertoires in COVID-19. Libraries were prepared by immunoSEQ multiplex PCR; TCRdb keeps only in-frame clonotypes and omits some of them. The sample includes roughly 220,000 clones, around 88% of them seen just once. Sequencing was done on a sample of PBMCs or T cells enriched from blood (not recorded which). The receptors here all came from a woman aged 45-65 years with acute COVID-19.

This rearrangement joins TRBV5-1 to TRBJ2-1, with D uncertain. CDR3 length: 15 amino acids. Germline V gene lookup returns CDR1 SGHRS and CDR2 YFSETQ. Trimming took off 0 bases at V and 7 bases at J, with 14 bases between the two ends. The CDR3 reads CASSLAILPANEQFF. For the CDR3, the DNA is TGCGCCAGCAGCTTGGCTATTCTTCCAGCGAATGAGCAGTTCTTC. Full variable domain (remainder filled in from reference TRBV5-1 and TRBJ2-1): KAGVTQTPRYLIKTRGQQVTLSCSPISGHRSVSWYQQTPGQGLQFLFEYFSETQRNKGNFPGRFSGRQFSNSRSEMNVSTLELGDSALYLCASSLAILPANEQFFGPGTRLTVL.

The J gene is TRBJ2-3, the V gene TRBV6-5, with TRBD1 matching 8 bases. The CDR3 sequence is 13 residues long. Germline V gene sequence: CDR1 MNHEY, CDR2 SVGAGI. V was clipped by 11 bases and J by 4 bases; unmatched bases: 8. This CDR3 is CAVRTGTADTQYF. The CDR3 DNA reads as TGTGCCGTACGGACAGGGACGGCAGATACGCAGTATTTT.

V is TRBV28 and J is TRBJ2-2, with a tentative D call TRBD1 (5 bases). Trimming shortened V by 2 bases and J by 2 bases, and 12 bases separated the two germline ends. The CDR3 is 16 amino acids. CDR1 and CDR2 (germline): MDHEN, SYDVKM. CDR3 sequence: CASSLGRAPNTGELFF. CDR3 nucleotide sequence: TGTGCCAGCAGTTTAGGCAGGGCTCCTAACACCGGGGAGCTGTTTTTT.

CDR3 sequence: CASSSGGTSDHNEQFF. CDR3 coding DNA: TGTGCCAGCAGCTCCGGGGGGACTAGCGACCACAATGAGCAGTTCTTC. The V call is TRBV7-3, the J call TRBJ2-1; the match to TRBD2 covers 10 bases. CDR3 length: 16 residues. V shed 4 bases, J shed 5 bases, and the junction held 8 bases outside the gene matches. Germline loops: CDR1 SGHTA, CDR2 FQGTGA. The full variable domain, rest sourced from reference TRBV7-3 and TRBJ2-1, is GAGVSQTPSNKVTEKGKYVELRCDPISGHTALYWYRQSLGQGPEFLIYFQGTGAADDSGLPNDRFFAVRPEGSVSTLKIQRTERGDSAVYLCASSSGGTSDHNEQFFGPGTRLTVL.

This chain connects TRBV9 to TRBJ1-5; a weak D match, TRBD1 (6 bases). The germline CDR1 and CDR2 sequences are SGDLS and YYNGEE. The V gene lost 8 bases and the J gene lost 6 bases, with 15 bases spanning the gap. The CDR3 runs to 13 residues. Here the CDR3 reads CASSRGSGQPQHF. The CDR3 DNA sequence: TGTGCCAGTTCCAGGGGTTCAGGTCAGCCCCAGCATTTT.

The rearrangement joins TRBV11-2 to TRBJ1-3; TRBD1 aligns across 7 bases. The germline V gene encodes CDR1 SGHAT and CDR2 FQNNGV. The ends lost 3 bases at V and 3 bases at J; junction bases unmatched: 8. The CDR3 is made up of 16 amino acids. CDR3: CASSFRMTGSGNTIYF. The CDR3 nucleotides read TGTGCCAGCAGCTTCCGAATGACAGGGAGTGGAAACACCATATATTTT. Full variable domain (missing parts from reference TRBV11-2 and TRBJ1-3): EAGVAQSPRYKIIEKRQSVAFWCNPISGHATLYWYQQILGQGPKLLIQFQNNGVVDDSQLPKDRFSAERLKGVDSTLKIQPAKLEDSAVYLCASSFRMTGSGNTIYFGEGSWLTVV.

The chain carries TRBV5-1 and TRBJ2-3, with a possible D match to TRBD2 (6 bases). This CDR3 region has 18 residues. Trimming removed 0 bases from V and 1 base from J, with 18 bases in between. Germline CDR1 is SGHRS and CDR2 is YFSETQ. The CDR3 here is CASSLEPVGSGGTDTQYF. In nucleotides, the CDR3 is TGCGCCAGCAGCTTGGAACCCGTGGGTAGCGGAGGCACAGATACGCAGTATTTT.

Here the CDR3 DNA reads TGTGCCAGCAGGGACAGGAGGGCCCGGGATTCACCCCTCCACTTT. Residues: CASRDRRARDSPLHF. The chain couples TRBV2 to TRBJ1-6; TRBD1 aligns across 7 bases. The CDR3 covers 15 residues. Per the germline V gene, CDR1 is SNHLY and CDR2 is FYNNEI. The V segment lost 6 bases and the J segment 8 bases; nucleotides outside the gene matches: 10.

The rearrangement links TRBV2 to TRBJ2-7, with 7 bases identical to TRBD1. Germline trimming cut 10 bases from V and 2 bases from J; bases unmatched to any gene: 14. Germline V gene lookup returns CDR1 SNHLY and CDR2 FYNNEI. The CDR3 is made up of 15 amino acids. CDR3 sequence: CATTESGGGTYEQYF. CDR3 sequence (DNA): TGTGCCACCACCGAATCAGGGGGTGGGACCTACGAGCAGTACTTC.

The chain has TRBV3-1 (or the pseudogene TRBV3-2) and TRBJ2-1; possible D gene TRBD2, 6 bases. The CDR3 sequence is 13 residues long. CDR1 is LGHDT and CDR2 is YNNKEL in the germline V gene (reference sequence). The V and J ends lost 8 bases and 5 bases respectively, with 13 bases between them. The DNA of the CDR3 is TGTGCCAGCGGGAGGCCCGGGAACAATGAGCAGTTCTTC. Protein: CASGRPGNNEQFF.

The V and J genes are TRBV7-3 and TRBJ1-1, with TRBD1 as a possible D gene (5 bases). The germline V gene encodes CDR1 SGHTA and CDR2 FQGTGA. V dropped 5 bases and J dropped 10 bases, with 17 bases sitting between them. There are 13 residues in the CDR3. The CDR3 sequence is CASSPTGGRVAFF. DNA of the CDR3: TGTGCCAGCAGCCCAACGGGGGGTCGGGTAGCTTTCTTT.

The chain combines TRBV12-3 or TRBV12-4 with TRBJ1-2; D gene unclear. The length of the CDR3 is 13 residues. Trimming took off 4 bases at V and 4 bases at J, with 10 bases between the two ends. CDR3 DNA sequence: TGTGCCAGCAGTTCGTTATCGGGCTATGGCTACACCTTC. Encoded protein: CASSSLSGYGYTF.

The V call is TRBV6-2 or TRBV6-3, the J call TRBJ2-1; the match to TRBD2 covers 9 bases. J gave up 7 bases and V 4 bases, and 5 bases lay outside the gene matches. The CDR3 has 14 residues. Germline lookup yields CDR1 MNHEY and CDR2 SVGEGT. The CDR3 bases are TGTGCCAGCAGTTTAGCGGGAGTCGTAAATGAGCAGTTCTTC. As protein: CASSLAGVVNEQFF.

J is TRBJ2-7 and V is TRBV11-1; 9 bases map to TRBD2. CDR1 is SGHAT and CDR2 is FQDESV in the germline V gene (reference sequence). The CDR3 runs 16 residues. Trimming at V came to 5 bases and at J to 4 bases, leaving 12 bases not matched to a gene. The CDR3 is CASSLSPSGKGYEQYF. As DNA, the CDR3 is TGTGCCAGCAGCCTCTCCCCTAGCGGGAAAGGGTACGAGCAGTACTTC.

This clone has only a few counts. The rearrangement uses TRBV28 and TRBJ2-2, with 8 bases matching TRBD2. The germline gives CDR1 MDHEN, CDR2 SYDVKM. The CDR3 contains 15 residues. Unmatched junction bases numbered 9, after V lost 8 bases and J lost 4 bases. The CDR3 loop reads CASCIAGRGTGELFF. DNA of the CDR3: TGTGCCAGCTGCATAGCGGGACGGGGCACCGGGGAGCTGTTTTTT.

This chain connects TRBV15 to TRBJ2-7, with 7 bases identical to TRBD1. The CDR3 loop spans 14 amino acids. CDR1 LNHNV and CDR2 YYDKDF come from the germline V gene (reference sequence). V was pared by 3 bases and J by 3 bases, with 5 bases of the junction left unmatched. CDR3 sequence: CATSSPGQDYEQYF. The CDR3 DNA reads as TGTGCCACCAGCAGCCCCGGACAGGACTACGAGCAGTACTTC.

This chain connects TRBV18 to TRBJ1-4; D unclear. V was shortened by 6 bases and J by 2 bases, with 7 bases between the two germline ends. Per the germline V gene, CDR1 is KGHSH and CDR2 is LQKENI. The CDR3 is made up of 13 amino acids. The CDR3 is CASSGGTNEKLFF. The CDR3 DNA sequence: TGTGCCAGCTCCGGAGGGACTAATGAAAAACTGTTTTTT.

Points on this clone: The same CDR3 is also encoded by other DNA sequences in this sample. The chain employs TRBV27 and TRBJ2-7, with 9 nucleotides matching TRBD2. Germline V gene data show CDR1 as MNHEY and CDR2 as SMNVEV (reference sequence). The ends lost 4 bases at V and 0 bases at J; junction bases unmatched: 1. The CDR3 is made up of 14 amino acids. This CDR3 is CASSSGLASYEQYF. CDR3 sequence (DNA): TGTGCCAGCAGTTCGGGACTAGCCTCCTACGAGCAGTACTTC.